These 21 T cell receptor beta chains share one sample of origin, sequenced in a study of T cells in Graves' hyperthyroidism and ophthalmopathy. The CDR3 regions of TCR beta were amplified from RNA transcripts. The primer set for the first-round RT-PCR of the TCR CDR3 was HTBI. MiXCR, run by TCRdb on the multiplex PCR reads, gives a single entry per CDR3 protein. The sample lists fewer than 450,000 distinct CDR3 sequences; approximately 17% were seen once. Source material: blood. Source of these receptors: a woman under 40 with Graves' hyperthyroidism that later progressed to Graves' ophthalmopathy.

This clonotype was recorded at least ten times. The gene calls are TRBV5-8 and TRBJ2-2; D gene uncertain. V dropped 5 bases and J dropped 1 base, with 6 bases sitting between them. The CDR3 contains 13 residues. CDR1 and CDR2 (germline): SGHTS, YDEGEE. The CDR3 DNA reads TGTGCCAGCAGAGAAGAGAACACCGGGGAGCTGTTTTTT. It yields the protein CASREENTGELFF.

This clonotype showed up many times. The V call is TRBV2, the J call TRBJ1-5; no definite D call. The germline V gene has CDR1 SNHLY and CDR2 FYNNEI. Between the trimmed V and J ends, which lost 7 bases and 0 bases, there was a span of 10 bases. This CDR3 is 14 amino acids long. CDR3 DNA sequence: TGTGCCAGCAATAGGGCTCATAGCAATCAGCCCCAGCATTTT. This gives the protein CASNRAHSNQPQHF.

This clonotype was seen many times. V usage is TRBV12-3 or TRBV12-4 and J usage is TRBJ1-5; maybe TRBD1 (5 bases). V lost 7 bases and J lost 7, with 14 bases in between. This CDR3 is built from 13 residues. This chain's CDR3 is CASMGRVGQPQHF. The CDR3 DNA reads as TGTGCCAGCATGGGCAGGGTGGGACAGCCCCAGCATTTT.

This clonotype is a singleton in its sample. One end of the junction does not line up with germline, which may come from a read error. V and J are TRBV6-1 and TRBJ2-1, with 8 bases aligning to TRBD2. The CDR3 spans 15 residues. The germline V gene encodes CDR1 MNHNS and CDR2 SASEGT. CDR3 DNA sequence: TGTGCCAACAGTGATCCAGCGGGGGCAATAGATGAGCAGTTCTTC. Amino acid sequence: CANSDPAGAIDEQFF.

The chain combines TRBV29-1 with TRBJ2-4; 10 bases map to TRBD2. Germline V gene lookup returns CDR1 SQVTM and CDR2 ANQGSEA. With V trimmed by 3 bases and J by 8 bases, 10 bases remained unmatched. This CDR3 contains 15 residues. The CDR3 protein is CSVEAERGGRDIQYF. The CDR3, as DNA: TGCAGCGTTGAGGCCGAGCGGGGGGGTAGAGACATTCAGTACTTC.

The chain combines TRBV9 with TRBJ1-3, with D tentatively TRBD1 (5 bases). The ends were cut back, 0 bases at V and 4 bases at J, with 14 bases in the middle. CDR1 and CDR2 (germline): SGDLS, YYNGEE. This CDR3 has 16 residues. The CDR3 spells CASSVGIQGGGNTIYF. The CDR3 coding sequence is TGTGCCAGCAGCGTAGGCATTCAGGGAGGCGGAAACACCATATATTTT.

This clonotype has only a few counts. This chain uses TRBV19 with TRBJ2-5; D is possibly TRBD1 (5 bases). Germline lookup yields CDR1 LNHDA and CDR2 SQIVND (reference sequence). CDR3 length equals 13 residues. Trimming removed 4 bases from V and 1 base from J, with 7 bases in between. The CDR3 here is CASSSQGQETQYF. DNA of the CDR3: TGTGCCAGTAGTAGCCAGGGCCAAGAGACCCAGTACTTC. The complete variable domain, with remaining parts taken from reference TRBV19 and TRBJ2-5, reads DGGITQSPKYLFRKEGQNVTLSCEQNLNHDAMYWYRQDPGQGLRLIYYSQIVNDFQKGDIAEGYSVSREKKESFPLTVTSAQKNPTAFYLCASSSQGQETQYFGPGTRLLVL.

This clonotype was seen ten or more times. The chain carries TRBV28 and TRBJ2-1, with 16 bases fitting TRBD2. V lost 3 bases, J lost 4 bases, and 6 bases stayed unmatched. From germline, CDR1 is MDHEN and CDR2 SYDVKM. The CDR3 length is 18 residues. The CDR3 nucleotides are TGTGCCAGCAGTTTGGGACTAGCGGGAGGGCGCCTATACAATGAGCAGTTCTTC. Translated, it gives CASSLGLAGGRLYNEQFF.

Only a few counts were recorded for this clonotype. The rearrangement uses TRBV6-2 or TRBV6-3 and TRBJ1-2; maybe TRBD1 (6 bases). The CDR3 consists of 13 residues. V lost 6 bases and J lost 10, with 18 bases in between. In germline, CDR1 is MNHEY, CDR2 SVGEGT. The CDR3 nucleotides are TGTGCCAGCAGAACAGGGCCCGTGGATTACTACACCTTC. The encoded protein is CASRTGPVDYYTF.

This sequence joins TRBV9 and TRBJ1-2; 10 bases are shared with TRBD1. The CDR3 extends over 14 amino acids. V dropped 3 bases and J dropped 8; count of bases not matched to a gene: 7. Germline CDR1 and CDR2: SGDLS and YYNGEE. The CDR3 DNA is TGTGCCAGCAGCGCGGCGACAGGGGGCGAGGGCTACACCTTC. Translated: CASSAATGGEGYTF.

This clonotype has at least ten counts. The V gene is TRBV7-2, the J gene TRBJ1-4; 7 bases agree with TRBD1. The CDR3 runs to 16 residues. The V and J ends lost 5 bases and 4 bases, in that order; junction bases with no gene match: 10. Germline values: CDR1 SGHTA, CDR2 FQGNSA. The CDR3 nucleotides are TGTGCCAGCAGCCTCGCTAGGGGGCAGGTTAATGAAAAACTGTTTTTT. Protein sequence: CASSLARGQVNEKLFF.

This clonotype was counted many times. This chain uses TRBV7-9 with TRBJ2-2; either TRBD1 or TRBD2 may supply D (7 bases each). Germline lookup yields CDR1 SEHNR and CDR2 FQNEAQ (reference sequence). V lost 5 bases and J lost 6, with 16 bases in between. The CDR3 runs 15 residues. CDR3 nucleotide sequence: TGTGCCAGCAGCCCACGACAGGGAGGGGCCGGGGAGCTGTTTTTT. As protein: CASSPRQGGAGELFF. The entire variable domain, with the rest obtained from reference TRBV7-9 and TRBJ2-2, is as follows: DTGVSQNPRHKITKRGQNVTFRCDPISEHNRLYWYRQTLGQGPEFLTYFQNEAQLEKSRLLSDRFSAERPKGSFSTLEIQRTEQGDSAMYLCASSPRQGGAGELFFGEGSRLTVL.

The chain has TRBV10-2 and TRBJ2-7; the D gene is possibly TRBD1 (5 bases). Trimming took 3 bases from V and 1 from J, leaving 13 bases between them. Per the germline V gene, CDR1 is WSHSY and CDR2 is SAAADI. CDR3 length: 15 residues. CDR3 protein: CASSDPPTGSYEQYF. The CDR3 nucleotides are TGCGCCAGCAGTGACCCACCTACAGGATCCTACGAGCAGTACTTC.

This chain joins TRBV25-1 and TRBJ2-1, with a weak D call TRBD1 (6 bases). The V gene lost 3 bases and the J gene lost 6 bases, with 9 bases spanning the gap. CDR1 is MGHDK and CDR2 is SYGVNS in the germline V gene. The CDR3 is made up of 13 amino acids. This CDR3 is CASSDQGGNEQFF. CDR3 DNA sequence: TGTGCCAGCAGTGATCAAGGGGGCAATGAGCAGTTCTTC.

This clonotype was detected many times. The rearrangement joins TRBV20-1 to TRBJ2-5, with D possibly matching TRBD2 (5 bases). V lost 0 bases and J 5 bases, leaving 13 bases between the germline ends. The germline V gene encodes CDR1 DFQATT and CDR2 SNEGSKA (reference sequence). The length of the CDR3 is 14 residues. CDR3 coding DNA: TGCAGTGCTAGAGATCCCACTCGAGGGGAGACCCAGTACTTC. It codes for CSARDPTRGETQYF.

This clonotype occurred many times. The junction departs from the called germline gene at one end, perhaps through a read error. This chain joins TRBV5-1 and TRBJ2-2; D call uncertain. This CDR3 has 12 residues. CDR1 and CDR2 (germline): SGHRS, YFSETQ. CDR3 protein: CASSFNTGELFF. Written as DNA, the CDR3 is TGTGCCAGCAGTTTTAACACCGGGGAGCTGTTTTTT. Complete variable domain (other parts from reference TRBV5-1 and TRBJ2-2): KAGVTQTPRYLIKTRGQQVTLSCSPISGHRSVSWYQQTPGQGLQFLFEYFSETQRNKGNFPGRFSGRQFSNSRSEMNVSTLELGDSALYLCASSFNTGELFFGEGSRLTVL.

The CDR3 loop is CASSILASGNEQFF. CDR3 DNA: TGTGCCAGTAGTATTCTGGCTAGCGGCAATGAGCAGTTCTTC. J is TRBJ2-1 and V is TRBV19; TRBD2 matches 7 bases. The J segment lost 6 bases and the V segment lost 3 bases, leaving 5 bases of the junction unmatched. The CDR3 totals 14 residues. The germline V gene has CDR1 LNHDA and CDR2 SQIVND (reference sequence). Together with reference TRBV19 and TRBJ2-1, the CDR3 gives the full variable domain: DGGITQSPKYLFRKEGQNVTLSCEQNLNHDAMYWYRQDPGQGLRLIYYSQIVNDFQKGDIAEGYSVSREKKESFPLTVTSAQKNPTAFYLCASSILASGNEQFFGPGTRLTVL.

This clonotype has ten or more counts. The rearrangement joins TRBV20-1 to TRBJ1-2, with 9 positions matching TRBD1. This CDR3 spans 13 amino acids. V dropped 2 bases and J dropped 6; count of bases not matched to a gene: 4. Germline CDR1 DFQATT, CDR2 SNEGSKA (reference sequence). The CDR3 DNA reads as TGCAGTGCTAGATCACAGGGGGCAGATGGCTACACCTTC. Translating it yields CSARSQGADGYTF.

There are a few counts of this clonotype. The rearrangement joins TRBV6-1 to TRBJ2-7; D call uncertain. Trimming left V 2 bases short and J 3 bases short, with 14 bases between. Per germline, CDR1 MNHNS and CDR2 SASEGT. The CDR3 runs 15 residues. For the CDR3, the DNA is TGTGCCAGCAGTGAAAGAAGGTGGGGTTTCTACGAGCAGTACTTC. Its translation: CASSERRWGFYEQYF.

The V gene is TRBV6-2 or TRBV6-3, the J gene TRBJ2-1; no clear D gene. V gave up 4 bases and J gave up 4 bases, with 14 bases separating them. The CDR3 loop spans 15 amino acids. Germline lookup yields CDR1 MNHEY and CDR2 SVGEGT. The CDR3 nucleotides read TGTGCCAGCAGTTTGGCCCGGACGGGTTACAATGAGCAGTTCTTC. Amino acids: CASSLARTGYNEQFF.

In this sample, this clonotype turned up many times. CDR3 residues: CAISDLDFRLNSPLHF. The CDR3 coding sequence is TGTGCCATCAGTGATTTAGATTTTCGTCTTAATTCACCCCTCCACTTT. The chain employs TRBV10-3 and TRBJ1-6; D unresolved. The CDR3 length is 16 residues. V was pared by 3 bases and J by 6 bases, with 15 bases between. CDR1 and CDR2 (germline): ENHRY, SYGVKD.